The 9 T cell receptor beta chains below all came from one sample that was sequenced in a study of graft-versus-host responses after intestinal transplantation. Profiled with immunoSEQ multiplex PCR; TCRdb holds only in-frame clones, not every one. This sample has about 19,000 clones; roughly 40% occur once, and the top ten carry about 1%. The specimen comprised alloreactive CD4+ T cells from a mixed lymphocyte reaction culture, sampled before intestinal transplant. The sample's subset: CFSE-low proliferating T cells sorted from roughly six-day pre-transplant mixed lymphocyte reaction (GvH or HvG direction). The receptors stem from a human patient who received an intestinal transplant.

The genes are TRBV6-6 and TRBJ1-6; TRBD1 might be the D (5 bases). This CDR3 has 14 residues. Germline assignment: CDR1 MNHNY and CDR2 SVGAGI (reference sequence). The germline V and J ends were trimmed by 6 bases and 4 bases, with 10 bases remaining between them. CDR3 amino acids: CASSRAFYNSPLHF. In DNA form, the CDR3 reads TGTGCCAGCAGCAGGGCCTTTTATAATTCACCCCTCCACTTT.

The CDR3: CASSPLGAASTDTQYF. DNA for the CDR3: TGTGCCAGCAGCCCGCTAGGGGCCGCGAGCACAGATACGCAGTATTTT. The chain is built from TRBV7-6 and TRBJ2-3; tentatively, D is TRBD1 (5 bases). This CDR3 contains 16 residues. CDR1 and CDR2 (germline): SGHVS, FNYEAQ. Trimming cost V 5 bases and J 0 bases, with 15 bases left between them. Based on the CDR3 plus reference TRBV7-6 and TRBJ2-3, the full variable domain is GAGVSQSPRYKVTKRGQDVALRCDPISGHVSLYWYRQALGQGPEFLTYFNYEAQQDKSGLPNDRFSAERPEGSISTLTIQRTEQRDSAMYRCASSPLGAASTDTQYFGPGTRLTVL.

A few counts support this clone. This chain links TRBV19 with TRBJ1-2; 7 nucleotides align to TRBD1. The germline V gene encodes CDR1 LNHDA and CDR2 SQIVND (reference sequence). The V and J ends lost 0 bases and 13 bases, in that order; junction bases with no gene match: 5. There are 12 residues in the CDR3. CDR3 residues: CASSIDRTGITF. The CDR3 DNA reads as TGTGCCAGTAGTATAGATCGGACAGGAATCACCTTC.

V and J are TRBV27 and TRBJ1-1; D perhaps matches TRBD1 (6 bases). Germline V lookup: CDR1 MNHEY, CDR2 SMNVEV (reference sequence). There are 14 residues in the CDR3. V dropped 3 bases and J dropped 11 bases, with 19 bases sitting between them. CDR3 in amino acids: CASSLAARGSSAFF. The CDR3, as DNA: TGTGCCAGCAGTTTGGCGGCCAGGGGAAGTAGTGCTTTCTTT.

This clone was seen more than once but under ten times. This chain links TRBV25-1 with TRBJ1-2; D gene ambiguous. In germline, CDR1 is MGHDK, CDR2 SYGVNS. The ends were cut back, 3 bases at V and 6 bases at J, with 5 bases in the middle. The length of the CDR3 is 11 residues. In DNA form, the CDR3 reads TGTGCCAGCAGTGACTTCAATGGCTACACCTTC. Translated, it gives CASSDFNGYTF.

Remarks on this clone: The sample holds other DNA sequences that translate to the same CDR3. This chain links TRBV30 with TRBJ1-5, with D unclear. Trimming cost V 5 bases and J 2 bases, with 13 bases left between them. The CDR3 totals 14 residues. Germline loops: CDR1 GTSNPN, CDR2 SVGIG (reference sequence). The CDR3 reads CAWGVRFGNQPQHF. The DNA of the CDR3 is TGTGCCTGGGGGGTGAGGTTCGGCAATCAGCCCCAGCATTTT.

The chain is built from TRBV18 and TRBJ1-2, with a tentative D call TRBD1 (6 bases). V lost 6 bases and J lost 8, with 19 bases in between. CDR1 KGHSH and CDR2 LQKENI come from the germline V gene. This CDR3 contains 14 residues. The CDR3 DNA sequence: TGTGCCAGCTCCCGAGACGGCAGGGGAGACGGCTACACCTTC. Translation gives CASSRDGRGDGYTF. Looking up the rest from reference TRBV18 and TRBJ1-2 gives the full variable domain: NAGVMQNPRHLVRRRGQEARLRCSPMKGHSHVYWYRQLPEEGLKFMVYLQKENIIDESGMPKERFSAEFPKEGPSILRIQQVVRGDSAAYFCASSRDGRGDGYTFGSGTRLTVV.

This clone was seen only a few times. The chain is built from TRBV28 and TRBJ2-7, with TRBD2 matching over 8 bases. V was clipped by 6 bases and J by 7 bases; unmatched bases: 8. Looked up from germline, CDR1 is MDHEN and CDR2 is SYDVKM. This CDR3 region has 13 residues. CDR3 residues: CASSPAGAAEQYF. The CDR3 nucleotides read TGTGCCAGCAGCCCAGCGGGGGCGGCTGAGCAGTACTTC.

The chain's CDR3 is CASSITRGRGRGLYGYTF. CDR3 DNA sequence: TGTGCCAGTAGTATCACTCGAGGCAGGGGGCGAGGGCTCTATGGCTACACCTTC. The rearrangement links TRBV19 to TRBJ1-2; 8 nucleotides line up with TRBD1. The CDR3 contains 18 residues. Germline CDR1 is LNHDA and CDR2 is SQIVND (reference sequence). V shed 3 bases, J shed 4 bases, and the junction held 16 bases outside the gene matches.